The clone carrying this T cell receptor (beta chain) was counted once. Other DNA sequences in the sample encode the same CDR3. Sequenced by immunoSEQ multiplex PCR; TCRdb stores in-frame clones only, minus some. The sample gives around 44,000 clones, around 94% of which show up once; roughly 0.12% is in the top ten. During surgery, about 0.5-1 mL peripheral blood was drawn from four of eight donors. Genomic DNA was extracted from every available blood leukocyte. The sample comes from a study of human thymus T cells. Trimming took off 6 bases at V and 1 base at J, with 6 bases between the two ends. From germline, CDR1 is SNHLY and CDR2 FYNNEI. The length of the CDR3 is 12 residues.

Sequencing was done on a sample of blood. V gene TRBV2 combines with J gene TRBJ1-2; a possible D gene is TRBD1 (5 bases). The receptor's source is a boy younger than two with a congenital heart defect but otherwise immunologically healthy. The CDR3 sequence is CASRDNNYGYTF. CDR3 DNA sequence: TGTGCCAGCAGGGACAATAACTATGGCTACACCTTC.